This T cell receptor beta chain came from a study of post-analysis software for immune sequencing data. Overall study context: Relapsing-remitting, secondary progressive and progressive-relapsing forms made up the multiple sclerosis disease courses. Points from the study as a whole: Relative to controls, patients with multiple sclerosis showed significantly lower normalized Chao1 diversity. Samples made in the same batch grouped tightly together by F measure. Included in a set of about 5 TRBV segments more frequent in patients than controls were TRBV5-6, TRBV5-1 and TRBV20-1.

Per the germline V gene, CDR1 is MDHEN and CDR2 is SYDVKM. With V trimmed by 5 bases and J by 5 bases, 1 base remained unmatched. CDR3 size: 12 residues. Unique molecular identifiers featured in each of the TCR beta cDNA libraries. About 500,000 cDNA molecules came from approximately 1 to 10 million T cells. One entry per CDR3 protein results from TCRdb running MiXCR on the PCR reads. The data show roughly 400,000 distinct CDR3 sequences, with approximately 39% seen just once and about 8% held by the top ten. This clonotype has more than one count but fewer than ten. The antigen is unknown. This sequence was found in a girl aged 2 to 10 with multiple sclerosis. The chain couples TRBV28 to TRBJ2-3; 7 bases are a match to TRBD2. Specimen: blood. The DNA of the CDR3 is TGTGCCAGCAGTACGGGGGGAGATACGCAGTATTTT. This codes for CASSTGGDTQYF.